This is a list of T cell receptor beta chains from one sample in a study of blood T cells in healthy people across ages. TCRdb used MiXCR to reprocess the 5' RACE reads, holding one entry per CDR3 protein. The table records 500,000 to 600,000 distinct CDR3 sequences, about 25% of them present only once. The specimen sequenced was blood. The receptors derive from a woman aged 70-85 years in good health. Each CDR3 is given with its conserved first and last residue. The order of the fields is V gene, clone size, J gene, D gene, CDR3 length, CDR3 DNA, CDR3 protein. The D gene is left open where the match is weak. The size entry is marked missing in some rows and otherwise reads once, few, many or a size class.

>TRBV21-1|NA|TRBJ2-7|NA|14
TGTGCCAGCAGCTCTCCGGGACAGGATTACGAGCAGTACTTC
CASSSPGQDYEQYF
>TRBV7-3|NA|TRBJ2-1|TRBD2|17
TGTGCCAGCAGCTTAATGGGCGGGGGGGCCACCTACAATGAGCAGTTCTTC
CASSLMGGGATYNEQFF
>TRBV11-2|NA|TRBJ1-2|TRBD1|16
TGTGCCAGCAGACGTTTTGGGGGACAGGGGAACTATGGCTACACCTTC
CASRRFGGQGNYGYTF
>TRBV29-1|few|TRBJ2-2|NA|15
TGCAGCGTTGAAGACTTAGCGGCGAACACCGGGGAGCTGTTTTTT
CSVEDLAANTGELFF
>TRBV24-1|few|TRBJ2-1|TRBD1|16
TGTGCCACCAGTGACCCTGGACAGGGCGGTAACAATGAGCAGTTCTTC
CATSDPGQGGNNEQFF
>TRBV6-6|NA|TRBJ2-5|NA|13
TGTGCCAGCAGTTACTGGGGGGAAGGGACCCAGTACTTC
CASSYWGEGTQYF
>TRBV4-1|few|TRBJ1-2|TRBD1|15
TGCGCCAGCAGCCAAGGAGGGGGCGCGAATAGTGGCTACACCTTC
CASSQGGGANSGYTF
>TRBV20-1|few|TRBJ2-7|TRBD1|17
TGCAGTGCTATCCTACCCCCAGGACAGGGGAAAGGGCACGAGCAGTACTTC
CSAILPPGQGKGHEQYF
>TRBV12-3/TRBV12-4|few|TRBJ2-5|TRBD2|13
TGTGCCAGCAGTTTGAGAGGGGAGGGGACCCAGTACTTC
CASSLRGEGTQYF
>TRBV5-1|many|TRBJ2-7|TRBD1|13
TGCGCCAGCAGCTTTGGACAGGGGGACGAGCAGTACTTC
CASSFGQGDEQYF
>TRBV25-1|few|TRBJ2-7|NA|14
TGTGCCAGCAGTGAAGCTGGACCTTCCTACGAGCAGTACTTC
CASSEAGPSYEQYF
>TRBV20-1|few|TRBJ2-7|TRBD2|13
TGCAGTGCTAGGGTACTCACCGGGAGGGAGCAGTACTTC
CSARVLTGREQYF
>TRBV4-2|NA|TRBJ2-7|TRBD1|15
TGTGCCAGCAGCCGAACTCGGGACAGGATCTACGAGCAGTACTTC
CASSRTRDRIYEQYF
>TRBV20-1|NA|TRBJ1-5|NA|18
TGCAGTGCTAGAGATCAGCAGGGGAGGTCAGGTAGCAATCAGCCCCAGCATTTT
CSARDQQGRSGSNQPQHF
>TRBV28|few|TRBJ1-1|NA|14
TGTGCCAGCACTCGGACGGGCTTTAACACTGAAGCTTTCTTT
CASTRTGFNTEAFF
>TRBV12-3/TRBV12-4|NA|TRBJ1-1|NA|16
TGTGCCAGCAGCCTTAAATTGACAGGTAGGAGCACTGAAGCTTTCTTT
CASSLKLTGRSTEAFF
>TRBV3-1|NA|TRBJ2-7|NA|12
TGTGCCAGCAGCCAAGAGCAGTACGAGCAGTACTTC
CASSQEQYEQYF
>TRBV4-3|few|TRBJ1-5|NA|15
TGCGCCAGCAGCCAAGATCTTACGGGGGATCAGCCCCAGCATTTT
CASSQDLTGDQPQHF
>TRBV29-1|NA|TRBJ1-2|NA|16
TGCAGCGTTGAAGATGGACGTAGGTATGGAAACTATGGCTACACCTTC
CSVEDGRRYGNYGYTF
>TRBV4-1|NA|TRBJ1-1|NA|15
TGCGCCAGCAGCCAAGAAAAGCTCTGGGGCACTGAAGCTTTCTTT
CASSQEKLWGTEAFF
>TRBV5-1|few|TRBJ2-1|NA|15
TGCGCCAGCAGCTTAGGTAGCTTCGGCGACAATGAGCAGTTCTTC
CASSLGSFGDNEQFF
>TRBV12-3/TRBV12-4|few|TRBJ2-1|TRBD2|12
TGTGCCAGCGCTTGGGGGGGAAATGAGCAGTTCTTC
CASAWGGNEQFF
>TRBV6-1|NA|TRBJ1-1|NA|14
TGTGCCAGCAGTCACGTTACAGTGAACACTGAAGCTTTCTTT
CASSHVTVNTEAFF
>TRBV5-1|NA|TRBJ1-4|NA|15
TGCGCCAGCAGCTTGGAATACGGTGGGAGCGAAAAACTGTTTTTT
CASSLEYGGSEKLFF
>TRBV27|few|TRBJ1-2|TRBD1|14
TGTGCCAGCATGCCACTACAGGGGTTCTATGGCTACACCTTC
CASMPLQGFYGYTF
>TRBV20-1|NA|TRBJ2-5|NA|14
TGCAGTGCTATTCCGGGGCAGGGGAGGGAGACCCAGTACTTC
CSAIPGQGRETQYF
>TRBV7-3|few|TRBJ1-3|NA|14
TGTGCCAGCAGCTCCGGCAGTTCTGGAAACACCGTATATTTT
CASSSGSSGNTVYF
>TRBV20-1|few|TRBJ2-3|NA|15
TGCAGTGCTAGGTTCGCAGCAACTAGCACAGATACGCAGTATTTT
CSARFAATSTDTQYF
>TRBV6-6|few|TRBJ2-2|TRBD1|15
TGTGCCAGCAGATCAGGGGGTGGTGGCACCGGGGAGCTGTTTTTT
CASRSGGGGTGELFF
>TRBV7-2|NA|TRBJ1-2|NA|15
TGTGCCAGCAGCTTACCCGAACAGGGTTCCTATGGCTACACCTTC
CASSLPEQGSYGYTF
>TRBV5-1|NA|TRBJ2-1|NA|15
TGCGCCAGCGCCCTCGGGGGTAGCTCCTACAATGAGCAGTTCTTC
CASALGGSSYNEQFF
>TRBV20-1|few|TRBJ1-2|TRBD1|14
TGCAGTGCATACACCGGACAGGGGGCGGCTGGCTACACCTTC
CSAYTGQGAAGYTF
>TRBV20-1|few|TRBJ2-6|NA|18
TGCAGTGCTAGAGATCTGGCGAGACCTACCTCTGGGGCCAACGTCCTGACTTTC
CSARDLARPTSGANVLTF
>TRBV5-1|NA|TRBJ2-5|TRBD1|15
TGCGCCAGCAGTCGGAGAACAGGGGGCGAGGAGACCCAGTACTTC
CASSRRTGGEETQYF
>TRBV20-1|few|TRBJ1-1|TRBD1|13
TGCAGTGCTAGAGGGGACAGGGAGGCTGAAGCTTTCTTT
CSARGDREAEAFF
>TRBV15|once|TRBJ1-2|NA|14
TGTGCCACCAGCAGAGATCAGTATGACTATGGCTACACCTTC
CATSRDQYDYGYTF
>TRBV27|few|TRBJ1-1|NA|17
TGTGCCAGCAGTCCATACTCCGCTTTAGGAGCGAACACTGAAGCTTTCTTT
CASSPYSALGANTEAFF
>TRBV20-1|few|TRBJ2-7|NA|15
TGCAGTGCTAGACCCTCGGGAAGGGAATACGCCGAGCAGTACTTC
CSARPSGREYAEQYF
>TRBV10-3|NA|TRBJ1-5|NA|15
TGTGCCATCAGCCCCCACCGGGACACCATTCAGCCCCAGCATTTT
CAISPHRDTIQPQHF
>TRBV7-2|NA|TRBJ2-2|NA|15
TGTGCCAGCAGCTTAGGATTCGGGGACACCGGGGAGCTGTTTTTT
CASSLGFGDTGELFF
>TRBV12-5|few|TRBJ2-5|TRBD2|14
TGTGCTAGTGGTTCCAGCGGGGGACAAGAGACCCAGTACTTC
CASGSSGGQETQYF
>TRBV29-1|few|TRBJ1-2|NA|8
TGCAGCGTCTATGGCTACACCTTC
CSVYGYTF
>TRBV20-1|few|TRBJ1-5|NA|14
TGCAGTGCTAGAATGGGGGGGTGGGATCAGCCCCAGCATTTT
CSARMGGWDQPQHF
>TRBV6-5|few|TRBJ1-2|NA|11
TGTGCCACACGATGGGGGGATGGCTACACCTTC
CATRWGDGYTF
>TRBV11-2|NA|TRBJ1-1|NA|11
TGTGCCAGCAGCCCGTACACTGAGGCTTTCTTT
CASSPYTEAFF
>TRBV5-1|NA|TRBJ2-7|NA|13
TGCGCCAGCAGGGAGACTCCGAGCTACGAGCAGTACTTC
CASRETPSYEQYF
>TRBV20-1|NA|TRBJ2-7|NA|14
TGCAGTGCTAGACCCCGGACAGCTCCCTACGAGCAGTACTTC
CSARPRTAPYEQYF
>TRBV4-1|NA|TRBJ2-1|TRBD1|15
TGCGCCAGCAGCCATCCCGGGACAGCCTACAATGAGCAGTTCTTC
CASSHPGTAYNEQFF